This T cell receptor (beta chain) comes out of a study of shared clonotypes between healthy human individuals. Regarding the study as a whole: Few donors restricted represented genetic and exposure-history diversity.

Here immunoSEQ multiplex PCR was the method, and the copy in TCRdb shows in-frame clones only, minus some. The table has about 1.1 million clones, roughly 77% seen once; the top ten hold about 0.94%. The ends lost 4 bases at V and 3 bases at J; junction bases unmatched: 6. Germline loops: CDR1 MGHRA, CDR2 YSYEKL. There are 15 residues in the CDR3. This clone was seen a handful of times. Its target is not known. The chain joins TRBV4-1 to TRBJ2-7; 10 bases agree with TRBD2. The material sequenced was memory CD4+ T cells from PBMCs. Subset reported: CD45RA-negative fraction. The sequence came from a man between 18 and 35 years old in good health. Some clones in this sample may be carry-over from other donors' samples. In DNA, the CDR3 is TGCGCCAGCAGCCTGCCGGGACTAGCGAACTACGAGCAGTACTTC. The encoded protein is CASSLPGLANYEQYF.